This T cell receptor beta chain was documented in a study of PD-1 blockade in classical Hodgkin lymphoma. Study results and limitations: Compared with healthy donors, newly diagnosed patients reportedly showed lower baseline TCR diversity. Why repertoires differed is undefined; disease activity or prior therapy possibly contributed.

Concerning this clone itself: The antigen is undetermined.

Assay: immunoSEQ multiplex PCR; the TCRdb copy retains only in-frame clones and omits some. The sample lists fewer than 20,000 clones; approximately 82% were seen once. Time point given: newly diagnosed, previously untreated cHL patient sample. Magnetic negative selection was used to purify CD4+ T cells from PBMCs that had been thawed. Comparison relied on PBMCs that came from newly diagnosed, untreated classical Hodgkin lymphoma. V was clipped by 0 bases and J by 5 bases; unmatched bases: 0. Germline V CDR1 and CDR2: SGDLS, YYNGEE. CDR3 size: 14 residues. This clonotype was sampled from a human donor with classical Hodgkin lymphoma. This rearrangement joins TRBV9 to TRBJ2-2, with TRBD2 identical over 8 bases. Sequenced material: CD4+ T cells from blood. In DNA form, the CDR3 reads TGTGCCAGCAGCGTAGGACTAGCGACCGGGGAGCTGTTTTTT. Translation gives CASSVGLATGELFF.